This TCR beta chain was recovered during a study of T cell repertoires in cytomegalovirus infection. Trimming pared 3 bases from V and 0 bases from J, leaving 12 bases between. This CDR3 is 16 amino acids long. CDR1 and CDR2 (germline): SEHNR, FQNEAQ (reference sequence). Whole-study findings and limits: Clonotypes of TCR beta that were HLA-C-restricted and CMV-specific dominated the ex vivo response. The cumulative frequency of public TCR beta families identified carriers of CMV plus the relevant HLA.

TCRdb recomputed calls from the reads with MiXCR, one row per CDR3 protein. The data contain about 700,000 distinct CDR3 sequences, approximately 33% of them singletons. With regard to this clonotype: What it recognizes is unknown.

The sample was cultured PBMCs, taken from culture after CMV antigen stimulation. The receptor was isolated from a human donor in good health (CMV status not recorded). Some clones in this sample may be carry-over from other donors' samples. J is TRBJ1-5 and V is TRBV7-9; D remains ambiguous. This chain's CDR3 is CASSFRAPYSNQPQHF. The CDR3 nucleotides read TGTGCCAGCAGCTTCCGGGCGCCTTATAGCAATCAGCCCCAGCATTTT.